The source of this T cell receptor beta chain is a study of technical replicates of blood from a few donors. TCRdb keeps only in-frame clones here, not all; method: immunoSEQ multiplex PCR. Here the sample spans about 88,000 clones, around 95% being singletons. Germline V gene sequence: CDR1 SEHNR, CDR2 FQNEAQ (reference sequence). This CDR3 has 15 residues. V was shortened by 5 bases and J by 2 bases, with 14 bases between the two germline ends. Source material: T cells isolated from PBMCs. The receptor's source is a human donor in good health. The V and J genes are TRBV7-9 and TRBJ2-3; D is perhaps TRBD1 (6 bases). This chain's CDR3 is CASSLRDTITDTQYF. The CDR3 nucleotides are TGTGCCAGCAGCCTCCGGGACACTATCACAGATACGCAGTATTTT.